This T cell receptor (beta chain) is drawn from a study of cytomegalovirus exposure and HLA in healthy donors. Points from the study as a whole: The productive fraction for most TCR beta V segments was about 87% or about 30% in an earlier analysis. Listed as cytomegalovirus-associated were approximately 160 TCR beta chains.

PCR was performed using 60 Vbeta and 13 Jbeta primers. Sequencing used immunoSEQ multiplex PCR; TCRdb keeps in-frame clones, though not all of them. Here the sample spans around 110,000 clones, around 70% being singletons. Worth noting for this clone: The antigen is unknown.

CDR1 and CDR2 (germline): LNHNV, YYDKDF (reference sequence). CDR3 length: 14 amino acids. Trimming cost V 1 base and J 1 base, with 7 bases left between them. The receptor comes from a man aged 25-45 years in good health and CMV-seropositive. The chain has TRBV15 and TRBJ1-1; D possibly corresponds to TRBD1 (6 bases). Sequenced input: PBMCs. CDR3 nucleotide sequence: TGTGCCACCAGCAGAGCGACAGGGAACACTGAAGCTTTCTTT. Translation gives CATSRATGNTEAFF.